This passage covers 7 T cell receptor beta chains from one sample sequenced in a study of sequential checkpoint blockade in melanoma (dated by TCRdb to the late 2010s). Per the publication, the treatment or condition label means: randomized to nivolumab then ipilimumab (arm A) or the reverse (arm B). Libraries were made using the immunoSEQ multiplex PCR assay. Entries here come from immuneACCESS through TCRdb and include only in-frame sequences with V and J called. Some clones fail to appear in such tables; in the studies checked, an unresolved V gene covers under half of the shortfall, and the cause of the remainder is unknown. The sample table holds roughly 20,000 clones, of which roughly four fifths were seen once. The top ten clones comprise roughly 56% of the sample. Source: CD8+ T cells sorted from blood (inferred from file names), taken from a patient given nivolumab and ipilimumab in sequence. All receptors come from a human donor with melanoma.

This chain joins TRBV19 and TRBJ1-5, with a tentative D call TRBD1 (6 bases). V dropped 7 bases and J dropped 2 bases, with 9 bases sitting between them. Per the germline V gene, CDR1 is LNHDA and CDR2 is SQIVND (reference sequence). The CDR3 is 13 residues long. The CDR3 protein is CASNHRGNQPQHF. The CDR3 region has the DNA TGTGCCAGTAACCACAGGGGCAATCAGCCCCAGCATTTT.

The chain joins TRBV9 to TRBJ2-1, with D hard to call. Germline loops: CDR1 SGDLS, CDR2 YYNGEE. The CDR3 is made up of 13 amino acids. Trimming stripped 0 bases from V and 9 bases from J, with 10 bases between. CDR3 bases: TGTGCCAGCAGCGTAGTCCAGCCGGGTGAGCAGTTCTTC. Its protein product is CASSVVQPGEQFF.

CDR3 in amino acids: CASSDYRGLAAGEQYF. CDR3 nucleotides: TGTGCCAGCAGCGATTATCGGGGACTCGCTGCGGGGGAGCAGTACTTC. J is TRBJ2-5 and V is TRBV9; 7 bases align to TRBD2. This CDR3 is built from 16 residues. CDR1 is SGDLS, CDR2 YYNGEE, per germline. V was pared by 3 bases and J by 11 bases, with 19 bases of the junction left unmatched.

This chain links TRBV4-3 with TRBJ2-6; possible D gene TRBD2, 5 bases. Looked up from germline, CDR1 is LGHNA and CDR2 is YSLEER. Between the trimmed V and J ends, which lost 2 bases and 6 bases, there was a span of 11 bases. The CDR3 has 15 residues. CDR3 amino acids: CASSQLPGEANVLTF. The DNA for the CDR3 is TGCGCCAGCAGCCAACTCCCCGGGGAGGCCAACGTCCTGACTTTC.

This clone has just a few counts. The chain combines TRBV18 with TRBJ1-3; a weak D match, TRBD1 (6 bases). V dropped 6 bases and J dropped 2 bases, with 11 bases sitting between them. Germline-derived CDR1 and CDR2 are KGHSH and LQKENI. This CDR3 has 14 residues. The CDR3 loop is CASSLGTTGNTIYF. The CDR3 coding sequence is TGTGCCAGCTCCCTGGGGACAACTGGAAACACCATATATTTT.

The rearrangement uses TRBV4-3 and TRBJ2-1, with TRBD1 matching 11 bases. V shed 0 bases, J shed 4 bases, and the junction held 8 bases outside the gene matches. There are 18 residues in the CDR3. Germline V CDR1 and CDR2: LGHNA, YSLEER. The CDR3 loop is CASSQDFLGTGGYNEQFF. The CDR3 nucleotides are TGCGCCAGCAGCCAAGATTTTTTAGGGACAGGGGGATACAATGAGCAGTTCTTC.

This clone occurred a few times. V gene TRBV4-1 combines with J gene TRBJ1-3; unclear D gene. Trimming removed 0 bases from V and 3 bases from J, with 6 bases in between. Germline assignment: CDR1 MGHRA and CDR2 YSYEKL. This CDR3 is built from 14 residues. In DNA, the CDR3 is TGCGCCAGCAGCCAAGATACATTTGGAAACACCATATATTTT. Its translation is CASSQDTFGNTIYF.